The next 20 T cell receptor beta chains were all read from a single sample in a study of OX40 agonist ivuxolimab in advanced cancers. Sequenced by immunoSEQ multiplex PCR; TCRdb stores in-frame clones only, minus some. The sample has approximately 49,000 clones, 81% seen once; the top ten hold approximately 5.8%. The sequencing here drew on CD4+ or CD8+ T cells sorted from blood, taken in a trial of the OX40 agonist ivuxolimab. These receptor sequences come from an adult with an advanced solid tumor such as melanoma, head and neck, liver or kidney cancer.

The rearrangement joins TRBV29-1 to TRBJ2-7; TRBD1 aligns across 9 bases. From germline, CDR1 is SQVTM and CDR2 ANQGSEA. There are 13 residues in the CDR3. With V trimmed by 7 bases and J by 3 bases, 7 bases remained unmatched. CDR3 region: CSATGGGHYEQYV. DNA of the CDR3: TGCAGCGCTACAGGGGGCGGACACTACGAGCAGTACGTC.

This clone has a single count. The chain couples TRBV7-9 to TRBJ2-1; 7 nucleotides align to TRBD1. Trimming cost V 2 bases and J 8 bases; bases outside gene matches: 0. The V gene's germline CDR1 is SEHNR and CDR2 FQNEAQ (reference sequence). The CDR3 is made up of 12 amino acids. CDR3 in amino acids: CASSLQGDEQFF. CDR3 nucleotides: TGTGCCAGCAGCTTACAGGGGGATGAGCAGTTCTTC.

The chain carries TRBV28 and TRBJ1-2; D is perhaps TRBD1 (6 bases). Trimming cost V 2 bases and J 5 bases, with 15 bases left between them. The germline V gene has CDR1 MDHEN and CDR2 SYDVKM. The CDR3 extends over 15 amino acids. The CDR3 DNA sequence: TGTGCCAGCAGTTTAGGTTCCGAGGGGGGGTATGGCTACACCTTC. Its protein is CASSLGSEGGYGYTF.

The sample holds a few counts of this clone. V and J are TRBV28 and TRBJ1-1; tentative D call: TRBD1 (6 bases). Trimming took 7 bases from V and 4 from J, leaving 16 bases between them. CDR3 size: 14 residues. The germline gives CDR1 MDHEN, CDR2 SYDVKM. The CDR3 protein is CASTLSRGSTEAFF. For the CDR3, the DNA is TGTGCCAGCACCCTTTCCAGGGGATCCACTGAAGCTTTCTTT.

The CDR3 DNA follows: TGTGCCAGCAGCTCCCCAGGATCCTACGAGCAGTACTTC. Protein sequence: CASSSPGSYEQYF. This chain joins TRBV28 and TRBJ2-7; D gene uncertain. V was clipped by 6 bases and J by 1 base, with 10 bases between them. This CDR3 has 13 amino acids. Germline V gene data show CDR1 as MDHEN and CDR2 as SYDVKM.

The sample holds a few counts of this clone. The J gene is TRBJ1-1, the V gene TRBV10-3; 11 positions match TRBD1. V lost 10 bases to trimming and J lost 3 bases; unmatched junction nucleotides: 16. The CDR3 is made up of 17 amino acids. The germline V gene has CDR1 ENHRY and CDR2 SYGVKD. The chain's CDR3 is CATTTEGTGGTDTEAFF. The CDR3 coding sequence is TGTGCCACCACCACCGAAGGGACAGGGGGGACGGACACTGAAGCTTTCTTT.

V is TRBV11-2 and J is TRBJ2-3, with 7 bases aligning to TRBD1. V was clipped by 0 bases and J by 2 bases; unmatched bases: 5. CDR1 and CDR2 (germline): SGHAT, FQNNGV. The CDR3 extends over 16 amino acids. This CDR3 reads CASSLESGTVTDTQYF. In DNA form, the CDR3 reads TGTGCCAGCAGCTTAGAGTCCGGGACAGTCACAGATACGCAGTATTTT.

This rearrangement joins TRBV28 to TRBJ2-7; 8 positions match TRBD1. V shed 2 bases and J 3 bases; nucleotides not matched to a gene: 12. The V gene's germline CDR1 is MDHEN and CDR2 SYDVKM. The CDR3 is 17 residues long. CDR3 protein: CASSLEGWTGPNYEQYF. In DNA, the CDR3 is TGTGCCAGCAGTTTAGAGGGCTGGACAGGGCCTAACTACGAGCAGTACTTC.

This clone was counted many times. The chain joins TRBV5-4 to TRBJ1-6; unclear D gene. The germline CDR1 and CDR2 sequences are SGHNT and YYREEE (reference sequence). Trimming took off 4 bases at V and 9 bases at J, with 11 bases between the two ends. The CDR3 runs to 13 residues. The CDR3 DNA is TGTGCCAGCAGCCTCCCAGGCGTTTCACCCCTCCACTTT. It encodes CASSLPGVSPLHF.

The V and J genes are TRBV7-2 and TRBJ2-1; possibly TRBD1 or TRBD2 for D (5 bases each). The CDR3 runs to 15 residues. Germline V gene data show CDR1 as SGHTA and CDR2 as FQGNSA. Between the trimmed V and J ends, which lost 5 bases and 4 bases, there was a span of 15 bases. The CDR3 DNA sequence: TGTGCCAGCAGCCCAGACTACGGGGCTTACAATGAGCAGTTCTTC. The encoded protein is CASSPDYGAYNEQFF.

This clone has only a few counts. The chain carries TRBV30 and TRBJ2-1; weak D call: TRBD2 (6 bases). The CDR3 contains 12 residues. In germline, CDR1 is GTSNPN, CDR2 SVGIG (reference sequence). V was pared by 3 bases and J by 10 bases, with 13 bases between. DNA for the CDR3: TGTGCCTGGAGCGAAAGTCGGGAGGAGCAGTTCTTC. This encodes CAWSESREEQFF.

J is TRBJ1-5 and V is TRBV6-5, with 10 nucleotides matching TRBD1. This CDR3 contains 14 residues. The V and J ends lost 6 bases and 6 bases, in that order; junction bases with no gene match: 5. Germline CDR1 and CDR2: MNHEY and SVGAGI. CDR3: CASSSGTGVQPQHF. The CDR3 region has the DNA TGTGCCAGCAGCTCCGGGACAGGGGTTCAGCCCCAGCATTTT.

This rearrangement joins TRBV5-4 to TRBJ1-2; the D gene is possibly TRBD1 (6 bases). CDR1 and CDR2 from the germline V gene are SGHNT and YYREEE (reference sequence). This CDR3 spans 11 amino acids. The ends were cut back, 1 base at V and 10 bases at J, with 8 bases in the middle. CDR3 loop: CASSLTGYYTF. The CDR3 coding sequence is TGTGCCAGCAGCTTGACAGGGTACTACACCTTC.

This clone was observed a single time. The V gene is TRBV9, the J gene TRBJ1-5, with 7 bases fitting TRBD1. The germline CDR1 and CDR2 sequences are SGDLS and YYNGEE. CDR3 size: 15 residues. J was trimmed by 4 bases and V by 0 bases; bases with no gene match: 4. CDR3 nucleotides: TGTGCCAGCAGCGTAGGTGGACAGGAAAATCAGCCCCAGCATTTT. It is translated as CASSVGGQENQPQHF.

The rearrangement joins TRBV19 to TRBJ2-6, with D possibly TRBD2 on 6 matching bases. The V end lost 5 bases, the J end lost 3 bases, and 14 bases lay between the germline ends. CDR1 LNHDA and CDR2 SQIVND come from the germline V gene (reference sequence). CDR3 size: 16 residues. This CDR3 reads CASSGGTDVGANVLTF. The CDR3 coding sequence is TGTGCCAGTAGTGGCGGGACCGACGTTGGGGCCAACGTCCTGACTTTC.

This chain links TRBV27 with TRBJ2-1, with 11 bases fitting TRBD2. The CDR3 sequence is 16 residues long. Germline V gene data show CDR1 as MNHEY and CDR2 as SMNVEV (reference sequence). V was pared by 5 bases and J by 1 base, with 4 bases of the junction left unmatched. CDR3 DNA: TGTGCCAGCAGTCCCACTAGCGGGAGATCCTACAATGAGCAGTTCTTC. Protein product: CASSPTSGRSYNEQFF.

CDR3 coding DNA: TGTGCCAGTAGTACAGACAGGCTTGGAGAGACCCAGTACTTC. It translates to CASSTDRLGETQYF. J is TRBJ2-5 and V is TRBV19, with D possibly matching TRBD1 (6 bases). V shed 4 bases and J shed 4 bases, with 13 bases lying between them. The CDR3 consists of 14 residues. Germline V gene lookup returns CDR1 LNHDA and CDR2 SQIVND (reference sequence).

This chain joins TRBV29-1 and TRBJ2-2, with D possibly matching TRBD1 (6 bases). Germline-derived CDR1 and CDR2 are SQVTM and ANQGSEA. The CDR3 has 15 amino acids. V lost 0 bases to trimming and J lost 1 base, with 9 bases between them. CDR3 coding DNA: TGCAGCGTTGAAGAGGCAGGGGTGAACACCGGGGAGCTGTTTTTT. This translates into CSVEEAGVNTGELFF.

The rearrangement uses TRBV5-6 and TRBJ1-1, with D unresolved. Germline CDR1 reads SGHDT; CDR2 reads YYEEEE. V was clipped by 0 bases and J by 4 bases, with 4 bases between them. The CDR3 has 12 residues. The DNA of the CDR3 is TGTGCCAGCAGCTTGGGAAGCACTGAAGCTTTCTTT. It is translated as CASSLGSTEAFF.

V usage is TRBV28 and J usage is TRBJ1-1; 8 nucleotides agree with TRBD1. V shed 5 bases, J shed 3 bases, and the junction held 5 bases outside the gene matches. The CDR3 totals 14 residues. Germline CDR1 reads MDHEN; CDR2 reads SYDVKM. In nucleotides, the CDR3 is TGTGCCAGCAGTGTGACAGGGGAATACACTGAAGCTTTCTTT. Protein: CASSVTGEYTEAFF.